This T cell receptor (beta chain) was captured in a study of blood T cells in healthy people across ages. Study-wide context: About one barcoded beta molecule was captured per two T cells (by template switching).

CDR3 length: 15 residues. The V segment lost 6 bases and the J segment 3 bases; nucleotides outside the gene matches: 7. Germline V lookup: CDR1 MGHDK, CDR2 SYGVNS. Extracted total RNA amounted to at least 5 micrograms for each sample. Together with a sample-barcoded 5' primer, a J-beta primer mix was included in a second PCR lasting roughly 6 to 12 cycles. Each cDNA molecule, via a template-switch adaptor with 12 random nucleotides, was tagged. TCRdb used MiXCR to reprocess the 5' RACE reads, holding one entry per CDR3 protein. Counted here are more than 1 million distinct CDR3 sequences, under 45% occurring once; the ten biggest clones make up approximately 19%.

The chain links TRBV25-1 to TRBJ2-1; 8 bases are shared with TRBD2. The receptor's source is a woman aged 55-69 years in good health. The sequenced material came from blood. The DNA of the CDR3 is TGTGCCAGCAGAAGCGGGAGCGGTCTCTACAATGAGCAGTTCTTC. Translated: CASRSGSGLYNEQFF.